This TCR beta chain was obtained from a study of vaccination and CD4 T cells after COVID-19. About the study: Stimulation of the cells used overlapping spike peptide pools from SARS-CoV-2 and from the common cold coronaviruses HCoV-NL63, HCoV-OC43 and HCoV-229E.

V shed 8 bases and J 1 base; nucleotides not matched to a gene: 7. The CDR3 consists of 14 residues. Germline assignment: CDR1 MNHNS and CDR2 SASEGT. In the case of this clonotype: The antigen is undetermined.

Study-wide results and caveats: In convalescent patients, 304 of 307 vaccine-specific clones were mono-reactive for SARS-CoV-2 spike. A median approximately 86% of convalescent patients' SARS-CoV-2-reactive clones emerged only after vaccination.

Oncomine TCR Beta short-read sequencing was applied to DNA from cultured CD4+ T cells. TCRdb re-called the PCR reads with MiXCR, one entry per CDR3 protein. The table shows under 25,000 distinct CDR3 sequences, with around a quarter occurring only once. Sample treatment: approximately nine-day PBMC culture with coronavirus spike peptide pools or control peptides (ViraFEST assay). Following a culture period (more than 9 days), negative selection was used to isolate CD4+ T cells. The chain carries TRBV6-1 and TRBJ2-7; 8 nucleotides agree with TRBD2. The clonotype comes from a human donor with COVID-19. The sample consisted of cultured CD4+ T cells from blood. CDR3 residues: CASAASGGSYEQYF. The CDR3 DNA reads TGTGCCAGCGCCGCAAGCGGGGGATCCTACGAGCAGTACTTC.